The 29 T cell receptor beta chains below come from one sample, sequenced in a study of beta chain features in type 1 diabetes. The investigators reverse transcribed all of the isolated RNA, so they sequenced expressed TCRB transcripts. Only in-frame clones appear in the TCRdb table, and some are missing; sequencing was by immunoSEQ multiplex PCR. The sample has 25,000 or so clones; roughly three quarters are singletons. Sequencing used Tregs from blood. These receptors came from a woman aged 40 to 55 in good health.

The rearrangement links TRBV10-3 to TRBJ1-2; no reliable D call. Germline V lookup: CDR1 ENHRY, CDR2 SYGVKD. V dropped 0 bases and J dropped 5 bases, with 10 bases sitting between them. The CDR3 covers 14 residues. The CDR3 DNA follows: TGTGCCATCAGTGAGTCGTCCGGGGTATATGGCTACACCTTC. Amino acid sequence: CAISESSGVYGYTF.

The chain combines TRBV5-1 with TRBJ2-3; no clear D gene. Germline CDR1 SGHRS, CDR2 YFSETQ. The CDR3 is 15 amino acids. Trimming stripped 1 base from V and 0 bases from J, with 9 bases between. The CDR3 coding sequence is TGCGCCAGCAGCTTGAGAGGCGATAGCACAGATACGCAGTATTTT. Translated: CASSLRGDSTDTQYF. The whole variable domain, filled in from reference TRBV5-1 and TRBJ2-3, reads KAGVTQTPRYLIKTRGQQVTLSCSPISGHRSVSWYQQTPGQGLQFLFEYFSETQRNKGNFPGRFSGRQFSNSRSEMNVSTLELGDSALYLCASSLRGDSTDTQYFGPGTRLTVL.

This chain uses TRBV11-2 with TRBJ1-4; D unresolved. V shed 2 bases and J shed 8 bases, with 12 bases lying between them. The CDR3 is made up of 14 amino acids. CDR1 and CDR2 from the germline V gene are SGHAT and FQNNGV. The CDR3 bases are TGTGCCAGCAGCTTAAATGCAGGTCAGGAAAAACTGTTTTTT. This sequence encodes CASSLNAGQEKLFF.

The chain combines TRBV10-3 with TRBJ1-5, with 7 bases identical to TRBD1. In germline, CDR1 is ENHRY, CDR2 SYGVKD. The CDR3 runs 15 residues. J gave up 3 bases and V 4 bases, and 6 bases lay outside the gene matches. The DNA of the CDR3 is TGTGCCATCAGTGGACAGGGTGGAAACAATCAGCCCCAGCATTTT. Its protein product is CAISGQGGNNQPQHF.

V gene TRBV7-2 combines with J gene TRBJ2-3; D uncertain. The CDR3 runs 14 residues. CDR1 is SGHTA, CDR2 FQGNSA, per germline. Trimming cost V 4 bases and J 1 base, with 9 bases left between them. CDR3 nucleotides: TGTGCCAGCAGCTCTGGCCAGGGCACAGATACGCAGTATTTT. The encoded protein is CASSSGQGTDTQYF.

The J gene is TRBJ2-1, the V gene TRBV5-1; TRBD2 matches 11 bases. V lost 4 bases, J lost 7 bases, and 7 bases stayed unmatched. CDR3 length: 15 residues. Germline V gives CDR1 SGHRS, CDR2 YFSETQ. CDR3 sequence reads: CASSPGVAGGNEQFF. CDR3 DNA: TGCGCCAGCAGCCCCGGGGTAGCGGGGGGGAATGAGCAGTTCTTC.

The V call is TRBV2, the J call TRBJ1-5; D not certain. This CDR3 region has 14 residues. V gave up 4 bases and J gave up 3 bases, with 10 bases separating them. Germline V CDR1 and CDR2: SNHLY, FYNNEI. CDR3 sequence: CASSVVQSNQPQHF. The CDR3 DNA reads as TGTGCCAGCAGTGTTGTACAGTCCAATCAGCCCCAGCATTTT.

This clone was observed a few times. CDR3 DNA: TGTGCCAGCAGCTTCTTCGGGGTATATGACACTGAAGCTTTCTTT. Encoded protein: CASSFFGVYDTEAFF. The chain carries TRBV7-9 and TRBJ1-1; D gene ambiguous. The V and J ends lost 3 bases and 3 bases respectively, with 14 bases between them. Per germline, CDR1 SEHNR and CDR2 FQNEAQ (reference sequence). The length of the CDR3 is 15 residues.

The rearrangement joins TRBV5-1 to TRBJ2-1; TRBD2 matches 8 bases. The length of the CDR3 is 11 residues. Germline CDR1 SGHRS, CDR2 YFSETQ. The V segment lost 7 bases and the J segment 9 bases; nucleotides outside the gene matches: 3. CDR3 amino acids: CASREGSEQFF. DNA of the CDR3: TGCGCCAGCCGGGAGGGGAGTGAGCAGTTCTTC.

J is TRBJ1-1 and V is TRBV11-1; tentatively, D is TRBD1 (5 bases). The CDR3 sequence is 14 residues long. CDR1 SGHAT and CDR2 FQDESV come from the germline V gene (reference sequence). The V and J ends lost 5 bases and 4 bases respectively, with 14 bases between them. Here the CDR3 DNA reads TGTGCCAGCAGCCCCTCGAGGAGGGGCACTGAAGCTTTCTTT. It specifies CASSPSRRGTEAFF.

The V call is TRBV25-1, the J call TRBJ1-1; D uncertain. This CDR3 has 12 amino acids. Germline assignment: CDR1 MGHDK and CDR2 SYGVNS. V lost 7 bases and J lost 9, with 15 bases in between. The CDR3 DNA is TGTGCCAGCAACGACGCCGCGACAAAAGCTTTCTTT. Translation: CASNDAATKAFF.

This chain connects TRBV5-1 to TRBJ2-3; D call uncertain. CDR1 is SGHRS and CDR2 is YFSETQ in the germline V gene. The CDR3 has 12 residues. Trimming cost V 1 base and J 5 bases, with 5 bases left between them. The CDR3 DNA follows: TGCGCCAGCAGCTTGTCTGTAGATACGCAGTATTTT. Amino acid sequence: CASSLSVDTQYF.

This chain uses TRBV5-5 with TRBJ2-5; 8 bases match TRBD2. The CDR3 has 14 amino acids. The germline CDR1 and CDR2 sequences are SGHKS and YYEKEE (reference sequence). With 0 bases clipped from V and 5 bases from J, the junction kept 3 bases outside the gene matches. CDR3 in amino acids: CASSLAGLAETQYF. In nucleotides, the CDR3 is TGTGCCAGCAGCTTGGCCGGACTAGCTGAGACCCAGTACTTC.

The genes are TRBV5-5 and TRBJ1-4; maybe TRBD1 (5 bases). The germline V gene encodes CDR1 SGHKS and CDR2 YYEKEE (reference sequence). With 1 base removed from V and 0 bases from J, the gap between germline ends came to 13 bases. The CDR3 sequence is 17 residues long. The CDR3 nucleotides are TGTGCCAGCAGCTTGAGACAGCTAATAGCAACTAATGAAAAACTGTTTTTT. Its protein is CASSLRQLIATNEKLFF.

The J gene is TRBJ1-2, the V gene TRBV18; D not resolved. V dropped 1 base and J dropped 5 bases, with 8 bases sitting between them. The CDR3 covers 13 residues. Germline values: CDR1 KGHSH, CDR2 LQKENI. The CDR3 loop is CASSPRSGYGYTF. CDR3 nucleotides: TGTGCCAGCTCACCACGTTCGGGGTATGGCTACACCTTC.

CDR3 sequence: CASSRGGASDNEQFF. CDR3 DNA: TGTGCCAGCAGCCGGGGGGGGGCCAGCGACAATGAGCAGTTCTTC. This rearrangement joins TRBV7-9 to TRBJ2-1; 8 positions match TRBD2. This CDR3 has 15 amino acids. Losses at the gene ends were 5 bases for V and 5 bases for J; bases not matched to a gene: 8. CDR1 and CDR2 from the germline V gene are SEHNR and FQNEAQ (reference sequence).

The chain employs TRBV6-4 and TRBJ1-5, with unresolved D. The germline CDR1 and CDR2 sequences are MRHNA and SNTAGT. The CDR3 covers 14 residues. V was pared by 10 bases and J by 5 bases, with 18 bases between. In DNA form, the CDR3 reads TGTGCCACCTTCACATTTCTCGCACATCAGCCCCAGCATTTT. Residues: CATFTFLAHQPQHF.

The rearrangement joins TRBV6-1 to TRBJ2-4, with D possibly matching TRBD2 (6 bases). Germline CDR1 and CDR2: MNHNS and SASEGT. The CDR3 is 15 residues long. V lost 3 bases, J lost 9 bases, and 18 bases lay in between. In DNA form, the CDR3 reads TGTGCCAGCAGTGACACTCAGGGAGTGGGGGGCATTCAGTACTTC. This translates into CASSDTQGVGGIQYF.

The chain links TRBV7-2 to TRBJ1-1, with D unclear. The CDR3 spans 14 residues. Per the germline V gene, CDR1 is SGHTA and CDR2 is FQGNSA. The V end lost 2 bases, the J end lost 2 bases, and 9 bases lay between the germline ends. DNA of the CDR3: TGTGCCAGCAGCTTAATTTTAGATAACACTGAAGCTTTCTTT. It specifies CASSLILDNTEAFF.

This clone was observed a handful of times. The chain joins TRBV6-6 to TRBJ1-1; no clear D. This CDR3 is 15 amino acids long. Between the trimmed V and J ends, which lost 1 base and 4 bases, there was a span of 13 bases. Germline V gene data show CDR1 as MNHNY and CDR2 as SVGAGI (reference sequence). The CDR3 sequence is CASSYLGWEGTEAFF. The DNA of the CDR3 is TGTGCCAGCAGTTACTTAGGTTGGGAGGGCACTGAAGCTTTCTTT.

The chain has TRBV19 and TRBJ1-2; D unclear. Germline CDR1 reads LNHDA; CDR2 reads SQIVND (reference sequence). V shed 0 bases and J shed 2 bases, with 10 bases lying between them. The CDR3 is 15 amino acids. The CDR3 loop reads CASSIDVGVNYGYTF. CDR3 bases: TGTGCCAGTAGTATAGATGTGGGAGTCAACTATGGCTACACCTTC.

The chain combines TRBV27 with TRBJ1-5; perhaps TRBD1 as D (5 bases). The CDR3 consists of 18 residues. Germline V CDR1 and CDR2: MNHEY, SMNVEV (reference sequence). Trimming stripped 5 bases from V and 5 bases from J, with 25 bases between. CDR3 region: CASSTRQGPPGNDQPQHF. The CDR3 bases are TGTGCCAGCAGTACGCGGCAGGGCCCGCCAGGAAACGATCAGCCCCAGCATTTT.

This clone has only a few counts. The chain employs TRBV7-2 and TRBJ2-2; 7 bases line up with TRBD1. V was clipped by 5 bases and J by 4 bases; unmatched bases: 4. The germline V gene encodes CDR1 SGHTA and CDR2 FQGNSA. The CDR3 sequence is 14 residues long. CDR3: CASSVGQRTGELFF. DNA for the CDR3: TGTGCCAGCAGCGTGGGACAGCGCACCGGGGAGCTGTTTTTT.

The rearrangement links TRBV18 to TRBJ1-4, with D uncertain. V lost 6 bases, J lost 5 bases, and 16 bases lay in between. The CDR3 sequence is 15 residues long. CDR1 KGHSH and CDR2 LQKENI come from the germline V gene. CDR3: CASSQVPILNEKLFF. DNA for the CDR3: TGTGCCAGCTCCCAGGTCCCGATATTAAATGAAAAACTGTTTTTT.

This clone is medium-sized by share. The chain uses TRBV7-9 and TRBJ2-2; D is ambiguous. Trimming removed 5 bases at V and 6 bases at J, with 4 bases between. Germline CDR1 and CDR2: SEHNR and FQNEAQ (reference sequence). The CDR3 is 11 residues long. CDR3 residues: CASSPSGELFF. Written as DNA, the CDR3 is TGTGCCAGCAGCCCATCCGGGGAGCTGTTTTTT.

This chain links TRBV27 with TRBJ2-7, with D possibly TRBD1 on 6 matching bases. Germline assignment: CDR1 MNHEY and CDR2 SMNVEV (reference sequence). V lost 7 bases and J 6 bases, leaving 22 bases between the germline ends. This CDR3 has 15 amino acids. CDR3 nucleotide sequence: TGTGCCAGCACCCCTACCCCAAGGGGGTGGTTCGAGCAGTACTTC. Translated, it gives CASTPTPRGWFEQYF.

The chain has TRBV4-3 and TRBJ2-1; D perhaps matches TRBD2 (6 bases). This CDR3 is built from 16 residues. Germline assignment: CDR1 LGHNA and CDR2 YSLEER. Trimming pared 4 bases from V and 0 bases from J, leaving 13 bases between. CDR3 in amino acids: CASSREAGSSYNEQFF. In nucleotides, the CDR3 is TGCGCCAGCAGCCGCGAGGCGGGGAGCTCCTACAATGAGCAGTTCTTC.

The rearrangement uses TRBV7-2 and TRBJ2-2, with a possible D match to TRBD1 (6 bases). The germline V gene encodes CDR1 SGHTA and CDR2 FQGNSA. The V gene lost 7 bases and the J gene lost 9 bases, with 18 bases spanning the gap. This CDR3 comprises 14 residues. In nucleotides, the CDR3 is TGTGCCAGCACCTCATGGGGCAGGGGCAGGGAGCTGTTTTTT. Translating it yields CASTSWGRGRELFF.

The chain is built from TRBV7-8 and TRBJ2-1; TRBD1 matches 7 bases. The J segment lost 6 bases and the V segment lost 5 bases, leaving 10 bases of the junction unmatched. Germline CDR1 is SGHVS and CDR2 is FQNEAQ. There are 15 residues in the CDR3. The CDR3 DNA reads as TGTGCCAGCAGCCCTGGACAGGATCTGCCCAATGAGCAGTTCTTC. It specifies CASSPGQDLPNEQFF.